What follows are 20 T cell receptor beta chains derived from one specimen sequenced in a study of T-cell memory formation after mild COVID-19. TCRdb reanalysed the 5' RACE reads using MiXCR and keeps one entry per CDR3 protein. The sample has hundreds of thousands of distinct CDR3 sequences, just under 20% seen once. The sequenced sample was PBMCs or a T cell subset sorted from them (not recorded which). These receptors originate from a young man who had mild COVID-19 (a few samples of this study predate the infection). Cell type and time point are not known.

V and J are TRBV5-1 and TRBJ2-3, with 7 bases matching TRBD1. CDR1 is SGHRS, CDR2 YFSETQ, per germline. This CDR3 comprises 13 residues. Germline trimming cut 5 bases from V and 4 bases from J; bases unmatched to any gene: 4. The CDR3 reads CASRAGGADTQYF. CDR3 in DNA: TGCGCCAGCAGGGCAGGGGGAGCAGATACGCAGTATTTT. The whole variable domain, filled in from reference TRBV5-1 and TRBJ2-3, reads KAGVTQTPRYLIKTRGQQVTLSCSPISGHRSVSWYQQTPGQGLQFLFEYFSETQRNKGNFPGRFSGRQFSNSRSEMNVSTLELGDSALYLCASRAGGADTQYFGPGTRLTVL.

In its sample, this clonotype was seen a few times. The rearrangement joins TRBV11-2 to TRBJ2-5; unclear D gene. V was clipped by 3 bases and J by 10 bases, with 12 bases between them. The germline V gene has CDR1 SGHAT and CDR2 FQNNGV. CDR3 length equals 12 residues. CDR3 sequence: CASSLSVEDQYF. CDR3 DNA sequence: TGTGCCAGCAGCTTGTCTGTTGAGGACCAGTACTTC.

This sequence joins TRBV18 and TRBJ2-2, with TRBD1 matching 8 bases. CDR3 size: 17 residues. V shed 3 bases and J 5 bases; nucleotides not matched to a gene: 11. In germline, CDR1 is KGHSH, CDR2 LQKENI. CDR3 bases: TGTGCCAGCTCACCCCGACAGGGGCTAACAAGGACCGGGGAGCTGTTTTTT. It is translated as CASSPRQGLTRTGELFF.

The rearrangement uses TRBV3-2 and TRBJ1-1. TRBV3-2 counts as a pseudogene. CDR3 length: 14 residues. The CDR3 region has the DNA TGTGCCAGCAGCCACAGGGTTATGAACACTGAAGCTTTCTTT. Protein: CASSHRVMNTEAFF.

The chain is built from TRBV5-1 and TRBJ2-7; 11 nucleotides line up with TRBD2. The CDR3 runs to 18 residues. Per the germline V gene, CDR1 is SGHRS and CDR2 is YFSETQ. The V segment lost 5 bases and the J segment 3 bases; nucleotides outside the gene matches: 16. CDR3 DNA sequence: TGCGCCAGCAGACTTGACCAACTGACTAGCGGGACCGGCTACGAGCAGTACTTC. This translates into CASRLDQLTSGTGYEQYF.

The chain joins TRBV5-1 to TRBJ2-5; D may be TRBD2 (7 bases). Trimming left V 3 bases short and J 4 bases short, with 16 bases between. Germline V lookup: CDR1 SGHRS, CDR2 YFSETQ. The CDR3 consists of 15 residues. In DNA, the CDR3 is TGCGCCAGCAGCTCTCAGGCGGGGGCCACAGAGACCCAGTACTTC. This translates into CASSSQAGATETQYF.

In its sample, this clonotype was seen a few times. This chain links TRBV5-1 with TRBJ2-1; TRBD2 agrees at 13 bases. This CDR3 region has 17 residues. Trimming cost V 4 bases and J 6 bases; bases outside gene matches: 10. The germline gives CDR1 SGHRS, CDR2 YFSETQ. CDR3 coding DNA: TGCGCCAGCAGCCCTACTAGCGGGGGGGCTATGGCCAATGAGCAGTTCTTC. The encoded protein is CASSPTSGGAMANEQFF.

The CDR3 region is CASRGGVNQPQHF. The CDR3 DNA is TGTGCCAGCAGGGGGGGCGTAAACCAGCCCCAGCATTTT. The chain joins TRBV12-3 or TRBV12-4 to TRBJ1-5; D might be TRBD1 (6 bases). The CDR3 extends over 13 amino acids. V lost 6 bases to trimming and J lost 7 bases, with 13 bases between them.

The chain employs TRBV5-6 and TRBJ2-5; 10 nucleotides line up with TRBD2. CDR1 SGHDT and CDR2 YYEEEE come from the germline V gene. CDR3 length: 15 residues. V lost 1 base, J lost 4 bases, and 4 bases stayed unmatched. The CDR3 sequence: CASSLQTSGVETQYF. CDR3 DNA: TGTGCCAGCAGCTTGCAAACTAGCGGGGTAGAGACCCAGTACTTC.

A few counts support this clonotype. The gene calls are TRBV4-3 and TRBJ1-4, with D perhaps TRBD1 (5 bases). CDR3 length: 15 residues. The V end was cut by 1 base, the J end by 8 bases, with 14 bases between. Germline V gene data show CDR1 as LGHNA and CDR2 as YSLEER. DNA for the CDR3: TGCGCCAGCAGCCAAGTCGAGGGGACGGGGGAAAAACTGTTTTTT. Amino acids: CASSQVEGTGEKLFF.

The chain uses TRBV12-3 or TRBV12-4 and TRBJ2-7; 7 nucleotides agree with TRBD1. This CDR3 is built from 14 residues. With V trimmed by 6 bases and J by 1 base, 6 bases remained unmatched. For the CDR3, the DNA is TGTGCCAGCAGCCCTACGACAGGGTCCTACGAGCAGTACTTC. Its protein product is CASSPTTGSYEQYF.

The gene calls are TRBV12-5 and TRBJ1-2, with D possibly being TRBD1 (6 bases). V was clipped by 3 bases and J by 6 bases, with 14 bases between them. Germline V gene sequence: CDR1 LGHNT, CDR2 FRNRAP. The CDR3 spans 14 residues. This CDR3 reads CASGFSWGRDGYTF. DNA of the CDR3: TGTGCTAGTGGTTTCAGCTGGGGGCGTGATGGCTACACCTTC.

The V call is TRBV5-4, the J call TRBJ2-2; D uncertain. The CDR3 contains 16 residues. Germline-derived CDR1 and CDR2 are SGHNT and YYREEE (reference sequence). The V gene lost 0 bases and the J gene lost 1 base, with 10 bases spanning the gap. CDR3 bases: TGTGCCAGCAGCTTGGCGGGCAGAGGGAACACCGGGGAGCTGTTTTTT. It specifies CASSLAGRGNTGELFF.

The V call is TRBV4-1, the J call TRBJ1-4; 8 positions agree with TRBD1. This CDR3 is 14 amino acids long. Trimming removed 3 bases from V and 8 bases from J; junction bases left unmatched: 5. Germline V gene lookup returns CDR1 MGHRA and CDR2 YSYEKL. The chain's CDR3 is CASSQTGEGEKLFF. Written as DNA, the CDR3 is TGCGCCAGCAGCCAGACAGGGGAAGGCGAAAAACTGTTTTTT.

This clonotype appeared a few times. This sequence joins TRBV5-1 and TRBJ2-1, with D tentatively TRBD2 (5 bases). The V gene's germline CDR1 is SGHRS and CDR2 YFSETQ. This CDR3 contains 15 residues. The V and J ends lost 4 bases and 7 bases respectively, with 18 bases between them. The CDR3 DNA sequence: TGCGCCAGCAGCCTAGGGCCCGGCGGGTGGAATGAGCAGTTCTTC. Its protein is CASSLGPGGWNEQFF.

This clonotype has ten or more counts. The genes are TRBV4-3 and TRBJ2-2; possibly TRBD1 or TRBD2 for D (5 bases each). Germline V gives CDR1 LGHNA, CDR2 YSLEER. The CDR3 runs 14 residues. Between the trimmed V and J ends, which lost 4 bases and 3 bases, there was a span of 9 bases. CDR3 in amino acids: CASSLGDDTGELFF. DNA of the CDR3: TGCGCCAGCAGCCTCGGGGACGACACCGGGGAGCTGTTTTTT.

The chain combines TRBV27 with TRBJ1-5; no clear D gene. Germline CDR1 is MNHEY and CDR2 is SMNVEV (reference sequence). This CDR3 spans 12 amino acids. V shed 5 bases and J shed 7 bases, with 9 bases lying between them. The CDR3 region has the DNA TGTGCCAGCAGTAAAACGGGGCAGCCCCAGCATTTT. Translated: CASSKTGQPQHF.

This clonotype came up a few times. The V gene is TRBV18, the J gene TRBJ1-2, with D perhaps matching TRBD1 (5 bases). Germline CDR1 is KGHSH and CDR2 is LQKENI. V lost 4 bases to trimming and J lost 4 bases, with 10 bases between them. The CDR3 consists of 13 residues. The DNA for the CDR3 is TGTGCCAGCTCACAGGACACCGCCTATGGCTACACCTTC. Protein: CASSQDTAYGYTF.

The chain uses TRBV6-2 or TRBV6-3 and TRBJ2-7; D not certain. Germline lookup yields CDR1 MNHEY and CDR2 SVGEGT. The CDR3 is 13 amino acids. V was cut by 6 bases and J by 0 bases, with 9 bases left in between. In DNA, the CDR3 is TGTGCCAGCAGGTCTAGGAGCTCCTACGAGCAGTACTTC. Protein: CASRSRSSYEQYF.

In this sample, this clonotype turned up a few times. The rearrangement links TRBV11-2 to TRBJ2-1; D remains unclear. Between the trimmed V and J ends, which lost 0 bases and 9 bases, there was a span of 9 bases. Germline V CDR1 and CDR2: SGHAT, FQNNGV. This CDR3 comprises 13 residues. Here the CDR3 reads CASSLDPYGEQFF. As DNA, the CDR3 is TGTGCCAGCAGCTTAGATCCCTATGGTGAGCAGTTCTTC.